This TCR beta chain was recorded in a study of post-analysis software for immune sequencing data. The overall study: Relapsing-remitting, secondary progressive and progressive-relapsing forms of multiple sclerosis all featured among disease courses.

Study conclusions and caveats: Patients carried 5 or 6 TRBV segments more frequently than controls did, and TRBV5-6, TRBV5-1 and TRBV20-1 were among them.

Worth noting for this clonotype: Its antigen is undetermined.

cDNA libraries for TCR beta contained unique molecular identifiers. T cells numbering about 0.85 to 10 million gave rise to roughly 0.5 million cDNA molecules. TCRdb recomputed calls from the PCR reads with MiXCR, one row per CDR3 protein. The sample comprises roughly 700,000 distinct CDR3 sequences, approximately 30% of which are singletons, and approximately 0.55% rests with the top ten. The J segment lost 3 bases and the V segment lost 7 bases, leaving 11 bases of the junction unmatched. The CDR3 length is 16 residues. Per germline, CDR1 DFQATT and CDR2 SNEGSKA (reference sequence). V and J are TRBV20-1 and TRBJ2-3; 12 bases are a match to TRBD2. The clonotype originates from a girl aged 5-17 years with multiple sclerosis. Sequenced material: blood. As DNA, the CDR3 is TGCAGTGTCGACTTACTAGCGGGGGGATATACAGATACGCAGTATTTT. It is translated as CSVDLLAGGYTDTQYF.